The following is a T cell receptor (beta chain) sequence with its context. This clonotype turned up a few times. The target of this receptor is not known. The input lacks base qualities; no much larger clone sits a single base away. What the treatment or condition label conveys for this sample: live attenuated yellow fever vaccine strain. Two biological replicates of bulk PBMCs were collected at each blood-draw timepoint. PBMCs were isolated from peripheral blood using a standard Ficoll-Paque protocol. TriZol was used to extract RNA from bulk PBMCs, CD4 and CD8 fractions, and dextramer-positive and dextramer-negative fractions. These data originate in a study of T cells after yellow fever vaccination (dated by TCRdb to the late 2010s). Study-level background: The SMART-Seq v4 Ultra Low Input RNA kit was used to prepare libraries from fractions with low cell numbers. Blood was drawn at multiple timepoints before and after primary and secondary immunization, with bulk PBMC replicates and cell subsets isolated. To track T-cell clones before and after primary and booster YFV17D yellow fever vaccination, bulk TCR alpha and beta repertoires were sequenced longitudinally. Two healthy male donors, one aged 18 to 30 and one aged 30 to 40 years, made up the cohort. Overall results and qualifications from the work: A small share of clonotypes was detected in both CD4 and CD8 compartments, with the overlap likely arising from convergent recombination. Because abundant contaminating clonotypes from the bulk population could be contained in FACS-sorted repertoires, computational filtering was required. Compared with the primary T-cell response, the secondary T-cell response was faster but weaker, reaching its peak on day 5 rather than on day 15. After the booster, most of the clones that had expanded following primary vaccination were detected again (roughly 97% of CD4 and 80% to 90% of CD8), which suggests that memory was broadly maintained. Only a couple of donors were included in the study, so the extent to which the findings can be generalized is limited.

The instrument was an Illumina NovaSeq 6000. TCR cDNA was synthesized by 5'RACE template switching, which introduced a universal primer site and unique molecular identifiers. Priming of cDNA synthesis was performed from both the TCR alpha and TCR beta constant segments. Libraries were amplified in two PCR steps, with sample barcodes and sequencing adapters added in the second step. Sequencing of the libraries was done on either Illumina HiSeq 2500 (2x100 bp) or NovaSeq (2x150 bp). The authors' analysis ran thus. Reads were demultiplexed and collapsed into UMI consensus sequences with MIGEC, and V(D)J alignment was performed with MiXCR. Using edgeR on replicate PBMC samples, clonotypes were called vaccine-responding if FDR was below 0.01 and the log2 fold change was above 5 up to day 15. CD4 or CD8 identity was assigned to each bulk clonotype according to whether the clonotype was present at higher abundance in the sequenced CD4 repertoire or the sequenced CD8 repertoire. Using fastp at Q25 and MiXCR, TCRdb reprocessed the public reads and kept productive beta chains. Rows with a matching CDR3 protein are joined into one entry that keeps the most common DNA and genes. It is TCRdb's table, rather than the study itself, that gives the V and J calls and clone size. Recorded for this sample are 400,000 to 450,000 distinct CDR3 sequences; 15% to 20% of them occurred a single time. The ten biggest clones cover about a sixth of the sample.

Reading the germline V gene gives CDR1 SGHRS and CDR2 YFSETQ. From its cysteine to its phenylalanine, the CDR3 spans 15 amino acids. Only the CDR3 DNA stays, 45 bases, in frame from base 1. The trim is 0 bases for V and 9 bases for J, with a gap of 16 bases between the germline ends. The sequences come from PBMCs, collected before the yellow fever booster vaccination. In this chain, TRBV5-1 is recombined with TRBJ2-1; the D gene cannot be resolved reliably. This sequence originates from a man aged 18-30 years who received the YFV17D yellow fever vaccine. The DNA reads as follows: TGCGCCAGCAGCTTGGCTTCGGGCCCAATCTCTGAGCAGTTCTTC. Its protein reads: CASSLASGPISEQFF.